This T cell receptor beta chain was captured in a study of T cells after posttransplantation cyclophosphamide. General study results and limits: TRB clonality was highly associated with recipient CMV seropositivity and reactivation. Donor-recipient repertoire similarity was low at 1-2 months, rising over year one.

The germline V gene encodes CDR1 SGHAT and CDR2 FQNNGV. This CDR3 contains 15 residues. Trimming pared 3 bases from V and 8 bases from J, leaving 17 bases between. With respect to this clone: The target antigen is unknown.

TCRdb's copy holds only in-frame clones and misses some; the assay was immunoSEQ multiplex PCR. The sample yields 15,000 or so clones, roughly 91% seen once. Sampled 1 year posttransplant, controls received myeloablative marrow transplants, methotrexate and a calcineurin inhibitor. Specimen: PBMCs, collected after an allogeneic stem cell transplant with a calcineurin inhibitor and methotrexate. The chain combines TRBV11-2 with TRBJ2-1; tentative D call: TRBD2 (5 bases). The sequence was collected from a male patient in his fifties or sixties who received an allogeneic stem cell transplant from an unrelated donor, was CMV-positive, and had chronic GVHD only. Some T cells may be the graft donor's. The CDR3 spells CASSFLDPGNDEQFF. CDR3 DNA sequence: TGTGCCAGCAGCTTCCTTGACCCCGGGAACGATGAGCAGTTCTTC.